What follows are 30 T cell receptor beta chains derived from one specimen sequenced in a study of PD-L1 blockade in urothelial cancer. The method was immunoSEQ multiplex PCR; TCRdb's version includes in-frame clones alone and lacks a portion of them. The sample consists of some 54,000 clones, approximately 87% of them appearing once. The sample here was PBMCs, taken around atezolizumab (anti-PD-L1) treatment. These receptor sequences come from a middle-aged man with urothelial cancer.

The V gene is TRBV9, the J gene TRBJ1-1; 7 positions agree with TRBD1. From germline, CDR1 is SGDLS and CDR2 YYNGEE. V dropped 3 bases and J dropped 7; count of bases not matched to a gene: 12. The CDR3 length is 15 residues. The CDR3 region has the DNA TGTGCCAGCAGCGCCCACAGGGGCCGGGGGGGTGAAGCTTTCTTT. This encodes CASSAHRGRGGEAFF.

This clone was observed once. The rearrangement links TRBV5-8 to TRBJ1-3, with D possibly TRBD1 on 5 matching bases. The V gene's germline CDR1 is SGHTS and CDR2 YDEGEE. The CDR3 runs to 15 residues. The germline V and J ends were trimmed by 4 bases and 0 bases, with 11 bases remaining between them. The chain's CDR3 is CASSPPRGSGNTIYF. In DNA form, the CDR3 reads TGTGCCAGCAGCCCCCCAAGGGGCTCTGGAAACACCATATATTTT.

The gene calls are TRBV11-1 and TRBJ1-4; D gene uncertain. CDR3 size: 13 residues. Germline assignment: CDR1 SGHAT and CDR2 FQDESV (reference sequence). The V and J ends lost 8 bases and 8 bases respectively, with 15 bases between them. The CDR3 coding sequence is TGTGCCAGCGGCCACACAGTTGGAGAAAAACTGTTTTTT. Amino acids: CASGHTVGEKLFF. The variable domain in full, completed from reference TRBV11-1 and TRBJ1-4, reads EAEVAQSPRYKITEKSQAVAFWCDPISGHATLYWYRQILGQGPELLVQFQDESVVDDSQLPKDRFSAERLKGVDSTLKIQPAELGDSAMYLCASGHTVGEKLFFGSGTQLSVL.

V and J are TRBV7-9 and TRBJ1-4; D perhaps matches TRBD1 (5 bases). Trimming left V 0 bases short and J 8 bases short, with 10 bases between. CDR3 size: 14 residues. Per germline, CDR1 SEHNR and CDR2 FQNEAQ (reference sequence). As DNA, the CDR3 is TGTGCCAGCAGCTTAGCAGGGGAAGGGGAAAAACTGTTTTTT. Protein sequence: CASSLAGEGEKLFF.

The chain joins TRBV2 to TRBJ1-1; TRBD1 agrees at 7 bases. Germline-derived CDR1 and CDR2 are SNHLY and FYNNEI. This CDR3 is built from 15 residues. The V gene end was trimmed by 6 bases and the J gene end by 4 bases; junction bases not matched to a gene: 11. The CDR3 reads CASRETGHMFTEAFF. CDR3 bases: TGTGCCAGCAGGGAGACAGGGCACATGTTCACTGAAGCTTTCTTT.

This rearrangement joins TRBV7-2 to TRBJ2-7; D gene ambiguous. V was shortened by 4 bases and J by 5 bases, with 12 bases between the two germline ends. Per germline, CDR1 SGHTA and CDR2 FQGNSA. CDR3 length equals 13 residues. DNA for the CDR3: TGTGCCAGCAGCTGGGCCCAGAGCAACGAGCAGTACTTC. This translates into CASSWAQSNEQYF.

Turning to this clone: At one end, the junction sequence differs from germline, possibly due to a read error. The chain links TRBV7-7 to TRBJ2-7, with TRBD2 matching over 7 bases. Per the germline V gene, CDR1 is SSHAT and CDR2 is FNYEAQ (reference sequence). The CDR3 has 14 amino acids. In nucleotides, the CDR3 is TGTGCTAGCAGCTTGGGGGGAGGGTCCTACGAGCAGTACTTC. This translates into CASSLGGGSYEQYF.

The chain employs TRBV7-2 and TRBJ2-7; the D gene is possibly TRBD2 (5 bases). This CDR3 is 14 amino acids long. Germline values: CDR1 SGHTA, CDR2 FQGNSA. Trimming took off 3 bases at V and 0 bases at J, with 9 bases between the two ends. In DNA form, the CDR3 reads TGTGCCAGCAGCTTGGACTTTTCCTCCTACGAGCAGTACTTC. The encoded protein is CASSLDFSSYEQYF.

This chain joins TRBV7-2 and TRBJ2-6; D is perhaps TRBD2 (7 bases). This CDR3 has 16 residues. The V gene lost 5 bases and the J gene lost 4 bases, with 15 bases spanning the gap. CDR1 and CDR2 from the germline V gene are SGHTA and FQGNSA. In DNA, the CDR3 is TGTGCCAGCAGCCGTGGGGGGGCATCGGGGGCCAACGTCCTGACTTTC. It is translated as CASSRGGASGANVLTF.

The chain combines TRBV10-1 with TRBJ2-1; TRBD2 agrees at 9 bases. Germline loops: CDR1 WNHNN, CDR2 SYGVQD (reference sequence). J was trimmed by 6 bases and V by 6 bases; bases with no gene match: 6. The CDR3 covers 14 residues. The CDR3 loop reads CASSGTSRGNEQFF. The DNA of the CDR3 is TGCGCCAGCAGCGGGACTAGCAGGGGCAATGAGCAGTTCTTC.

The chain has TRBV19 and TRBJ2-2, with 13 bases aligning to TRBD2. Germline CDR1 reads LNHDA; CDR2 reads SQIVND (reference sequence). The CDR3 is made up of 17 amino acids. The J segment lost 4 bases and the V segment lost 10 bases, leaving 12 bases of the junction unmatched. The CDR3 loop is CATALRTSGSPTGELFF. DNA of the CDR3: TGTGCCACAGCATTGCGGACTAGCGGGAGCCCCACCGGGGAGCTGTTTTTT.

This sequence joins TRBV5-1 and TRBJ2-7; D is ambiguous. The V gene lost 0 bases and the J gene lost 1 base, with 8 bases spanning the gap. The CDR3 totals 14 residues. Germline CDR1 SGHRS, CDR2 YFSETQ. The CDR3 loop reads CASSLGPVSYEQYF. The CDR3 bases are TGCGCCAGCAGCTTGGGGCCAGTTTCCTACGAGCAGTACTTC. The full variable domain, with the rest looked up from reference TRBV5-1 and TRBJ2-7, is KAGVTQTPRYLIKTRGQQVTLSCSPISGHRSVSWYQQTPGQGLQFLFEYFSETQRNKGNFPGRFSGRQFSNSRSEMNVSTLELGDSALYLCASSLGPVSYEQYFGPGTRLTVT.

This sequence joins TRBV6-6 and TRBJ2-7; 7 nucleotides agree with TRBD1. The CDR3 is 13 residues long. CDR1 and CDR2 from the germline V gene are MNHNY and SVGAGI (reference sequence). V gave up 6 bases and J gave up 0 bases; unmatched junction bases: 2. The CDR3 region is CASRQGTSYEQYF. The CDR3 DNA is TGTGCCAGCAGACAGGGGACCTCCTACGAGCAGTACTTC.

V gene TRBV6-5 combines with J gene TRBJ2-7; no reliable D call. The CDR3 consists of 15 residues. V lost 0 bases to trimming and J lost 2 bases, with 11 bases between them. Germline values: CDR1 MNHEY, CDR2 SVGAGI. CDR3 residues: CASSYSRLVAYEQYF. The CDR3, as DNA: TGTGCCAGCAGTTACTCGAGGTTGGTAGCCTACGAGCAGTACTTC.

This chain joins TRBV7-9 and TRBJ1-1, with D perhaps TRBD1 (5 bases). This CDR3 is built from 15 residues. The V end lost 2 bases, the J end lost 4 bases, and 14 bases lay between the germline ends. The germline V gene encodes CDR1 SEHNR and CDR2 FQNEAQ (reference sequence). The chain's CDR3 is CASSLYQGSGTEAFF. CDR3 coding DNA: TGTGCCAGCAGCTTATACCAGGGCTCGGGCACTGAAGCTTTCTTT. The variable domain in full, completed from reference TRBV7-9 and TRBJ1-1, reads DTGVSQNPRHKITKRGQNVTFRCDPISEHNRLYWYRQTLGQGPEFLTYFQNEAQLEKSRLLSDRFSAERPKGSFSTLEIQRTEQGDSAMYLCASSLYQGSGTEAFFGQGTRLTVV.

The gene calls are TRBV9 and TRBJ2-3; maybe TRBD2 (5 bases). There are 15 residues in the CDR3. Germline assignment: CDR1 SGDLS and CDR2 YYNGEE. V shed 3 bases and J shed 5 bases, with 16 bases lying between them. CDR3 coding DNA: TGTGCCAGCAGCGAGAGCGGAGCCGTTCAAGATACGCAGTATTTT. This codes for CASSESGAVQDTQYF.

The rearrangement uses TRBV2 and TRBJ1-5; D possibly corresponds to TRBD1 (6 bases). V was shortened by 6 bases and J by 0 bases, with 9 bases between the two germline ends. Germline CDR1 is SNHLY and CDR2 is FYNNEI. The CDR3 runs 14 residues. CDR3 nucleotide sequence: TGTGCCAGCAGGGGGGGGCTTAGCAATCAGCCCCAGCATTTT. It codes for CASRGGLSNQPQHF.

This clone was picked up a small number of times. The V call is TRBV7-2, the J call TRBJ1-5, with D maybe TRBD1 (5 bases). Trimming pared 1 base from V and 5 bases from J, leaving 12 bases between. Germline assignment: CDR1 SGHTA and CDR2 FQGNSA. The CDR3 spans 15 residues. The chain's CDR3 is CASSLGGGFDQPQHF. The DNA of the CDR3 is TGTGCCAGCAGCTTAGGTGGGGGGTTCGATCAGCCCCAGCATTTT.

As regards this clone: Other DNA sequences in the sample encode the same CDR3. The CDR3 here is CASSLGGAKNIQYF. The CDR3 region has the DNA TGTGCCAGCAGTTTGGGGGGAGCCAAAAACATTCAGTACTTC. The chain joins TRBV28 to TRBJ2-4, with D tentatively TRBD2 (6 bases). The germline V and J ends were trimmed by 3 bases and 0 bases, with 6 bases remaining between them. The V gene's germline CDR1 is MDHEN and CDR2 SYDVKM. The CDR3 runs to 14 residues.

The rearrangement links TRBV9 to TRBJ2-5; TRBD1 is a possible D gene (6 bases). Germline CDR1 reads SGDLS; CDR2 reads YYNGEE. The V end was cut by 3 bases, the J end by 5 bases, with 20 bases between. The CDR3 loop spans 16 amino acids. Written as DNA, the CDR3 is TGTGCCAGCAGCGGCCGGGACACAGGGCTCTTGGAGACCCAGTACTTC. Its protein is CASSGRDTGLLETQYF.

This chain joins TRBV28 and TRBJ1-5; D is uncertain. Deletions cut 2 bases from V and 4 bases from J, with 3 bases between. The CDR3 is made up of 12 amino acids. Per the germline V gene, CDR1 is MDHEN and CDR2 is SYDVKM. CDR3 sequence (DNA): TGTGCCAGCAGTTTACCAAATCAGCCCCAGCATTTT. Amino acids: CASSLPNQPQHF.

CDR3 amino acids: CASSPQSRSETQYF. CDR3 bases: TGTGCCAGCTCACCACAGAGCCGATCGGAGACCCAGTACTTC. The V gene is TRBV18, the J gene TRBJ2-5; D call uncertain. Trimming took off 1 base at V and 5 bases at J, with 11 bases between the two ends. Germline values: CDR1 KGHSH, CDR2 LQKENI. The CDR3 loop spans 14 amino acids.

CDR3 in DNA: TGTGCCAGCAGCGATTACCGGACAAGAACGAGCACAGATACGCAGTATTTT. Encoded protein: CASSDYRTRTSTDTQYF. V gene TRBV5-5 combines with J gene TRBJ2-3; maybe TRBD1 (5 bases). The CDR3 totals 17 residues. V was shortened by 4 bases and J by 0 bases, with 18 bases between the two germline ends. CDR1 and CDR2 (germline): SGHKS, YYEKEE (reference sequence).

The chain has TRBV19 and TRBJ1-5, with D possibly being TRBD1 (6 bases). The ends were cut back, 4 bases at V and 2 bases at J, with 9 bases in the middle. Germline assignment: CDR1 LNHDA and CDR2 SQIVND (reference sequence). CDR3 length: 14 residues. CDR3 DNA: TGTGCCAGTAGTAACAGGGTCGGCAATCAGCCCCAGCATTTT. Protein product: CASSNRVGNQPQHF.

The chain combines TRBV2 with TRBJ1-1, with D unresolved. The CDR3 loop spans 12 amino acids. The germline gives CDR1 SNHLY, CDR2 FYNNEI. Trimming pared 2 bases from V and 2 bases from J, leaving 3 bases between. DNA for the CDR3: TGTGCCAGCAGTGAACTAAACACTGAAGCTTTCTTT. It encodes CASSELNTEAFF.

The rearrangement joins TRBV12-2 to TRBJ2-1; the table calls TRBD2, which could not be checked here. TRBV12-2 constitutes a pseudogene. This CDR3 spans 12 amino acids. CDR3 region: CASCGGTNEQFF. CDR3 sequence (DNA): TGTGCAAGCTGCGGAGGGACCAATGAGCAGTTCTTC.

The J gene is TRBJ2-3, the V gene TRBV9, with D perhaps matching TRBD2 (6 bases). CDR1 is SGDLS, CDR2 YYNGEE, per germline. The V gene lost 2 bases and the J gene lost 2 bases, with 12 bases spanning the gap. The length of the CDR3 is 15 residues. CDR3 protein: CASSVGPGDTDTQYF. CDR3 nucleotide sequence: TGTGCCAGCAGCGTGGGACCGGGGGACACAGATACGCAGTATTTT.

The chain recombines TRBV18 with TRBJ2-3, with 7 positions matching TRBD2. The germline CDR1 and CDR2 sequences are KGHSH and LQKENI. The CDR3 covers 15 residues. V shed 0 bases, J shed 5 bases, and the junction held 5 bases outside the gene matches. The DNA for the CDR3 is TGTGCCAGCTCACCACCGGGCGGGAGTCGAGATACGCAGTATTTT. Its protein is CASSPPGGSRDTQYF.

The gene calls are TRBV5-6 and TRBJ2-3, with 7 bases that match TRBD1. Germline-derived CDR1 and CDR2 are SGHDT and YYEEEE. Trimming removed 0 bases from V and 0 bases from J; junction bases left unmatched: 1. The CDR3 has 15 amino acids. The CDR3 DNA reads TGTGCCAGCAGCTTGGTCAGGGGGAGCACAGATACGCAGTATTTT. Amino acid sequence: CASSLVRGSTDTQYF. Together with reference TRBV5-6 and TRBJ2-3, the CDR3 gives the full variable domain: DAGVTQSPTHLIKTRGQQVTLRCSPKSGHDTVSWYQQALGQGPQFIFQYYEEEERQRGNFPDRFSGHQFPNYSSELNVNALLLGDSALYLCASSLVRGSTDTQYFGPGTRLTVL.

The CDR3 DNA reads as TGCGCCAGCAGCTGGGACATTTCGAACACCGGGGAGCTGTTTTTT. It translates to CASSWDISNTGELFF. The V gene is TRBV4-1, the J gene TRBJ2-2; TRBD1 is a possible D gene (6 bases). Germline V gives CDR1 MGHRA, CDR2 YSYEKL. V was pared by 5 bases and J by 0 bases, with 10 bases between. There are 15 residues in the CDR3.